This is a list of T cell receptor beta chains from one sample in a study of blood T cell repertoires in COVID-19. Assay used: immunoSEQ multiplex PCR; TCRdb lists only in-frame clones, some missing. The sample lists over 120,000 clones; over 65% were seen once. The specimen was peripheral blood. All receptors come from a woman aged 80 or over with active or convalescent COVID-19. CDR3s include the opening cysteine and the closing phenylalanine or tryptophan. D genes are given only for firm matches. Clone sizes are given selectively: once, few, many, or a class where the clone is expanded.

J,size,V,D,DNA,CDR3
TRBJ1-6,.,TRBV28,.,TGTGCCAGCAGTTTACTCCAGTCCGTCTATAATTCACCCCTCCACTTT,CASSLLQSVYNSPLHF
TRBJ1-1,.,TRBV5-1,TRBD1,TGCGCCAGCAGCGCCGGACAGGGGGCAGGCACTGAAGCTTTCTTT,CASSAGQGAGTEAFF
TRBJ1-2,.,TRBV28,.,TGTGCCAGCAGTTTAGAACAGGGCGGATATGGCTACACCTTC,CASSLEQGGYGYTF
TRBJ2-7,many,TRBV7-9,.,TGTGCCAGCAGCCATGACGACGGACTGGGAGGCGAGCAGTACTTC,CASSHDDGLGGEQYF
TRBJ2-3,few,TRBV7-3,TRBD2,TGTGCCAGCAGCTTAAATCCGGGGGGGAGCACAGATACGCAGTATTTT,CASSLNPGGSTDTQYF
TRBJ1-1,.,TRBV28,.,TGTGCCAGCAGTTTAGGACAGAACACTGAAGCTTTCTTT,CASSLGQNTEAFF
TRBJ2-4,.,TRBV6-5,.,TGTGCCAGCAGTTACTCGATTTCCGGGGGAAAAAACATTCAGTACTTC,CASSYSISGGKNIQYF
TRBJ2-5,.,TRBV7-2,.,TGTGCCAGCAGCTTAGCGCTCCAAACCTACGTTCAAGAGACCCAGTACTTC,CASSLALQTYVQETQYF
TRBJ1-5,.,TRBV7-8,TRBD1,TGTGCCAGCAGCTTGGACAGGGTTCAGCCCCAGCATTTT,CASSLDRVQPQHF
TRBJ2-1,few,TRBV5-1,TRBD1,TGCGCCAGCAGCTTGGGCAGGGGGACCTACAATGAGCAGTTCTTC,CASSLGRGTYNEQFF
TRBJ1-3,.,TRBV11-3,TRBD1,TGTGCCAGCAGCATAAGACAGGGGGCTACTGGAAACACCATATATTTT,CASSIRQGATGNTIYF
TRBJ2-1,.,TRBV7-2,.,TGTGCCAGCAGTTCGGGTCTCTACAATGAGCAGTTCTTC,CASSSGLYNEQFF
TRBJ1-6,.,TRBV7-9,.,TGTGCCAGCAGCCGTAGTAATTCACCCCTCCACTTT,CASSRSNSPLHF
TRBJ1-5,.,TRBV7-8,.,TGTGCCAGCAGCCCTTTAGGACAGATTAGCAATCAGCCCCAGCATTTT,CASSPLGQISNQPQHF
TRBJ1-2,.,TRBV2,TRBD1,TGTGCCAGCAGTCCGGACAGGGGAGGTGATGGCTACACCTTC,CASSPDRGGDGYTF